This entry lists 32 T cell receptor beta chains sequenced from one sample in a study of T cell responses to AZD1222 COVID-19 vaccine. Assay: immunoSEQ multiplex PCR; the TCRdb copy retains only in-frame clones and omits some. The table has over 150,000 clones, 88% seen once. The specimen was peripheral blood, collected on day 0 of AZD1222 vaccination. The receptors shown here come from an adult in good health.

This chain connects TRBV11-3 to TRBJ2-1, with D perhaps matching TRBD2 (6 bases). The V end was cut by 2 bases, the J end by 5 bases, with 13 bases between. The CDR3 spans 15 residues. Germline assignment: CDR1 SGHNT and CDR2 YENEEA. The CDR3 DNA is TGTGCCAGCAGCTTACGGGGACTTCCGAACAATGAGCAGTTCTTC. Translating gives CASSLRGLPNNEQFF.

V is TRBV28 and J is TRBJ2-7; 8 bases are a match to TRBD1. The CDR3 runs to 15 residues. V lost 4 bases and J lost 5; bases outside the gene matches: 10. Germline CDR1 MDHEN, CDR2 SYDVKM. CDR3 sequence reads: CASSSTGGLRNEQYF. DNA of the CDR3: TGTGCCAGCAGTTCTACAGGGGGGTTGAGGAACGAGCAGTACTTC.

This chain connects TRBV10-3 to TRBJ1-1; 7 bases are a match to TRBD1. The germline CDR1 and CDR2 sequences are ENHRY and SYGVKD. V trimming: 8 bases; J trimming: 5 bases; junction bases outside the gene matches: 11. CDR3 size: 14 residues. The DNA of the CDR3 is TGTGCCATCTCCGACGCAGGGGGGGAAACTGAAGCTTTCTTT. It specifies CAISDAGGETEAFF.

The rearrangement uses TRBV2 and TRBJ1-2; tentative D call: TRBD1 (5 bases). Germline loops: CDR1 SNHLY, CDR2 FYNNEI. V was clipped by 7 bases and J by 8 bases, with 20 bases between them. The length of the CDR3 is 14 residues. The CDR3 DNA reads TGTGCCAGCATCCTTGAGGAGGGGATGAGAGGCTACACCTTC. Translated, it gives CASILEEGMRGYTF.

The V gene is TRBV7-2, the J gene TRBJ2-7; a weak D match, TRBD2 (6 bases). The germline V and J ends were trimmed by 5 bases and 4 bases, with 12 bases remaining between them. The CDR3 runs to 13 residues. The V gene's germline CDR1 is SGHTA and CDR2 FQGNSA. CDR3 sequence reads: CASSSSGVYEQYF. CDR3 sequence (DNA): TGTGCCAGCAGCAGTAGCGGCGTGTACGAGCAGTACTTC.

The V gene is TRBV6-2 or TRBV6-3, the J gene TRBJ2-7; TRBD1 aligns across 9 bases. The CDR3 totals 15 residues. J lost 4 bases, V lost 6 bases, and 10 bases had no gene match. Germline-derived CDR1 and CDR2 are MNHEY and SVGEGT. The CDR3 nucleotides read TGTGCCAGCAGCTCACCGGGACAGGGATTTTACGAGCAGTACTTC. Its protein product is CASSSPGQGFYEQYF.

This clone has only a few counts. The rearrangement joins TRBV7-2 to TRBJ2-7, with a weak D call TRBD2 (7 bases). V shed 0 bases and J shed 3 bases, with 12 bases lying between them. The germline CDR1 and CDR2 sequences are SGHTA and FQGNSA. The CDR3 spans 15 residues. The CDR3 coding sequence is TGTGCCAGCAGCTTAGCGGGGGGGGCCTTCTACGAGCAGTACTTC. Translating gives CASSLAGGAFYEQYF.

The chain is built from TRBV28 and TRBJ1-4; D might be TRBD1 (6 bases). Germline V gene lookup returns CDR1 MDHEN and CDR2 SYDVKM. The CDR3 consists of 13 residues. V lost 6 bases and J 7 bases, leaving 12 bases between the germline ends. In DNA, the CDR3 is TGTGCCAGCAGAACAGGGAAGGGTGAAAAACTGTTTTTT. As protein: CASRTGKGEKLFF.

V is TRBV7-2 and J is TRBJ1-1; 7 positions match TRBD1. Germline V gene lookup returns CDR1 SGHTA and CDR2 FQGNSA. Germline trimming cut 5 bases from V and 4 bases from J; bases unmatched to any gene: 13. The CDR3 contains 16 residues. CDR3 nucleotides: TGTGCCAGCAGCCCCCAGACAGGGCGCGCGGGCACTGAAGCTTTCTTT. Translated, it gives CASSPQTGRAGTEAFF. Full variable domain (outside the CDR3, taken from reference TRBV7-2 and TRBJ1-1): GAGVSQSPSNKVTEKGKDVELRCDPISGHTALYWYRQSLGQGLEFLIYFQGNSAPDKSGLPSDRFSAERTGGSVSTLTIQRTQQEDSAVYLCASSPQTGRAGTEAFFGQGTRLTVV.

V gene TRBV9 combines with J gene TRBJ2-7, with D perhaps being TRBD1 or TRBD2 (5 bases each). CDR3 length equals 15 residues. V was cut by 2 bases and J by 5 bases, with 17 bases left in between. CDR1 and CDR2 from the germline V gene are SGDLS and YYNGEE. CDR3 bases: TGTGCCAGCAGCGTCGGGACGGGGAGTTTTGACGAGCAGTACTTC. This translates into CASSVGTGSFDEQYF.

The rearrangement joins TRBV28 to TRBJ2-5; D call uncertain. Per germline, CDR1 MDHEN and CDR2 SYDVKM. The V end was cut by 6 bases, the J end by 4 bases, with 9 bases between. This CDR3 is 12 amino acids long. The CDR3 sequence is CASRVGTETQYF. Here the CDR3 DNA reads TGTGCCAGCAGGGTGGGCACAGAGACCCAGTACTTC. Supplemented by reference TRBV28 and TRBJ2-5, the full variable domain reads DVKVTQSSRYLVKRTGEKVFLECVQDMDHENMFWYRQDPGLGLRLIYFSYDVKMKEKGDIPEGYSVSREKKERFSLILESASTNQTSMYLCASRVGTETQYFGPGTRLLVL.

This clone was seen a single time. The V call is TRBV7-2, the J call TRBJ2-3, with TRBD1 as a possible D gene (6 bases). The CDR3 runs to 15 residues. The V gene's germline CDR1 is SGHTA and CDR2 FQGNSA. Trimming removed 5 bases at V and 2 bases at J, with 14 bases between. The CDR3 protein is CASSPRQVPTDTQYF. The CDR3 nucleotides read TGTGCCAGCAGCCCAAGACAGGTGCCCACAGATACGCAGTATTTT.

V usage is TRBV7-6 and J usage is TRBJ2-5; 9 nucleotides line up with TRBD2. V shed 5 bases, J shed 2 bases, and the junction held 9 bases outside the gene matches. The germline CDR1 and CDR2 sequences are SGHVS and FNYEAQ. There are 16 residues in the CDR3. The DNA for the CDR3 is TGTGCCAGCAGCCCGGGGTCTAGCGGGGAGCAAGAGACCCAGTACTTC. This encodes CASSPGSSGEQETQYF.

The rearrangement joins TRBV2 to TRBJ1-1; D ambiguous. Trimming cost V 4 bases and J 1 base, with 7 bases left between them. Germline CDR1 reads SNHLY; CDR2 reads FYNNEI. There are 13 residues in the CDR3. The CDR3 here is CASSGSRNTEAFF. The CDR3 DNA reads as TGTGCCAGCAGTGGGAGCAGGAACACTGAAGCTTTCTTT.

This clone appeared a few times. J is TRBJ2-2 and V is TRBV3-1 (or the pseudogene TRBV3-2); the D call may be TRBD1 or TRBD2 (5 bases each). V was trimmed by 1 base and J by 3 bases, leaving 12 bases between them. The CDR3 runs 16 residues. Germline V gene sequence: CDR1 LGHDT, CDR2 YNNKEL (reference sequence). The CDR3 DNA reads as TGTGCCAGCAGCCAAGGACGGGGCAGTCACACCGGGGAGCTGTTTTTT. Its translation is CASSQGRGSHTGELFF.

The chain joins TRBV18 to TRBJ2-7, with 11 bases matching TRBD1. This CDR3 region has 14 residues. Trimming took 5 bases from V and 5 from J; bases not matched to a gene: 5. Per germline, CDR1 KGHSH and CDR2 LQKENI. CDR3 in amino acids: CASSAGQGAHEQYF. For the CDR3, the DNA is TGTGCCAGCTCAGCAGGACAGGGGGCCCACGAGCAGTACTTC. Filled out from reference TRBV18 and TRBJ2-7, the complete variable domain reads NAGVMQNPRHLVRRRGQEARLRCSPMKGHSHVYWYRQLPEEGLKFMVYLQKENIIDESGMPKERFSAEFPKEGPSILRIQQVVRGDSAAYFCASSAGQGAHEQYFGPGTRLTVT.

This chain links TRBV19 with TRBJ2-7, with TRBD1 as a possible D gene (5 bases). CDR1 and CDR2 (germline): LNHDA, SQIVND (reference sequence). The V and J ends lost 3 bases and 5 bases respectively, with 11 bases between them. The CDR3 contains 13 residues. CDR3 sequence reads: CASSIVGVHEQYF. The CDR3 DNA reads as TGTGCCAGTAGTATCGTAGGGGTGCACGAGCAGTACTTC.

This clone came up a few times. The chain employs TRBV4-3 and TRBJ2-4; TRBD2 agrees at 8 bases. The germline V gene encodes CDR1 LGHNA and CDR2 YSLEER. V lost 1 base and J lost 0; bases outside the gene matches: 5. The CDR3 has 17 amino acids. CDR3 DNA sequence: TGCGCCAGCAGCCAAGTGGTCGGGGGGGCAGCCAAAAACATTCAGTACTTC. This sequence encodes CASSQVVGGAAKNIQYF.

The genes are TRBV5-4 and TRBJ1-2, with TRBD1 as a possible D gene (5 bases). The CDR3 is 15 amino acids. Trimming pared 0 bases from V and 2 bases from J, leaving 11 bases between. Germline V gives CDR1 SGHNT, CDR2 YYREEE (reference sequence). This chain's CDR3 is CASSLGLQGNYGYTF. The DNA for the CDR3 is TGTGCCAGCAGCTTGGGTTTGCAGGGAAACTATGGCTACACCTTC. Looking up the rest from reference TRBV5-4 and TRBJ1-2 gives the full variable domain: ETGVTQSPTHLIKTRGQQVTLRCSSQSGHNTVSWYQQALGQGPQFIFQYYREEENGRGNFPPRFSGLQFPNYSSELNVNALELDDSALYLCASSLGLQGNYGYTFGSGTRLTVV.

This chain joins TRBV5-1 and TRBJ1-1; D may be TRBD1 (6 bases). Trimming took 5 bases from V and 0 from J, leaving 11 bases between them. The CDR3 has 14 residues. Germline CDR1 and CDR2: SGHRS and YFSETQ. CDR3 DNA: TGCGCCAGCAGACTACAGGGCTTGAACACTGAAGCTTTCTTT. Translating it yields CASRLQGLNTEAFF. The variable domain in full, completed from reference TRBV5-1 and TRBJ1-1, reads KAGVTQTPRYLIKTRGQQVTLSCSPISGHRSVSWYQQTPGQGLQFLFEYFSETQRNKGNFPGRFSGRQFSNSRSEMNVSTLELGDSALYLCASRLQGLNTEAFFGQGTRLTVV.

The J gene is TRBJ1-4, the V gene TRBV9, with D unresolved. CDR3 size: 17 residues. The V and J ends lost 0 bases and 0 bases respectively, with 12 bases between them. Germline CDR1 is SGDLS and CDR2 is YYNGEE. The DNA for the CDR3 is TGTGCCAGCAGCGTAGGGCAATTACTCTCAACTAATGAAAAACTGTTTTTT. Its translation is CASSVGQLLSTNEKLFF.

CDR3 protein: CASSLRGVGYTF. The CDR3 nucleotides are TGTGCCAGCAGTTTGCGGGGTGTCGGCTACACCTTC. This chain connects TRBV28 to TRBJ1-2, with unresolved D. The CDR3 is made up of 12 amino acids. Per germline, CDR1 MDHEN and CDR2 SYDVKM. Trimming left V 3 bases short and J 8 bases short, with 10 bases between.

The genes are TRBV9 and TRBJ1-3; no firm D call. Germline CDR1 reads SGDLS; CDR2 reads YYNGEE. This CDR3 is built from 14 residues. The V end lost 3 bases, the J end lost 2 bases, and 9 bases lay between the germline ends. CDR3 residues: CASSARGAGNTIYF. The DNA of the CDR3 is TGTGCCAGCAGCGCGCGGGGTGCTGGAAACACCATATATTTT.

The CDR3 is CASSLALRQGNTEAFF. The CDR3 region has the DNA TGCGCCAGCAGCTTGGCCCTTAGACAGGGGAACACTGAAGCTTTCTTT. This chain connects TRBV5-1 to TRBJ1-1; TRBD1 matches at 7 bases. Losses at the gene ends were 0 bases for V and 1 base for J; bases not matched to a gene: 6. This CDR3 is built from 16 residues. CDR1 and CDR2 from the germline V gene are SGHRS and YFSETQ.

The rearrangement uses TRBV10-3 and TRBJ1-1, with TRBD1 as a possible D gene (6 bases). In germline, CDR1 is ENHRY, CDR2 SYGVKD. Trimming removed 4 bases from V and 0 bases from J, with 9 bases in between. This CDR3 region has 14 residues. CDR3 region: CAISGQALNTEAFF. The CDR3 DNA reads TGTGCCATCAGTGGACAGGCCTTGAACACTGAAGCTTTCTTT.

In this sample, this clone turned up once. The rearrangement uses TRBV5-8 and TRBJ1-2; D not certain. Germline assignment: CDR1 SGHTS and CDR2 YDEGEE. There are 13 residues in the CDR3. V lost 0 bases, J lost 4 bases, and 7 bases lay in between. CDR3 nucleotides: TGTGCCAGCAGCTTGGATGTTATCTATGGCTACACCTTC. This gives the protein CASSLDVIYGYTF.

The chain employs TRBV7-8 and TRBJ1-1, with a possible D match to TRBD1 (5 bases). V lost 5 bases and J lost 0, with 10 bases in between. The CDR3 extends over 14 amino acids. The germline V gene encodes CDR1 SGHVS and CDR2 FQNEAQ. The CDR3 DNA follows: TGTGCCAGCAGCGCGGACACCGTGAACACTGAAGCTTTCTTT. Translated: CASSADTVNTEAFF.

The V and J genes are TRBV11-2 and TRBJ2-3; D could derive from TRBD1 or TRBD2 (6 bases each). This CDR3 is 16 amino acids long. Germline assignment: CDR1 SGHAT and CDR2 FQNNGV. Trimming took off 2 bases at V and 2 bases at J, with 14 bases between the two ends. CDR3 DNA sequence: TGTGCCAGCAGCTTATTGGGGGGCCCTTTCACAGATACGCAGTATTTT. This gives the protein CASSLLGGPFTDTQYF.

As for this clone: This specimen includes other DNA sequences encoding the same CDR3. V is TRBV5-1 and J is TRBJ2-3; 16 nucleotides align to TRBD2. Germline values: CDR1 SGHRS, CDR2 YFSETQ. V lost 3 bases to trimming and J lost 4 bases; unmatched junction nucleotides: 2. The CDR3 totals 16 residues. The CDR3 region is CASSSGTSGGADTQYF. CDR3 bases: TGCGCCAGCAGCTCCGGGACTAGCGGGGGGGCAGATACGCAGTATTTT. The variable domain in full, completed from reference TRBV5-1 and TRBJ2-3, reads KAGVTQTPRYLIKTRGQQVTLSCSPISGHRSVSWYQQTPGQGLQFLFEYFSETQRNKGNFPGRFSGRQFSNSRSEMNVSTLELGDSALYLCASSSGTSGGADTQYFGPGTRLTVL.

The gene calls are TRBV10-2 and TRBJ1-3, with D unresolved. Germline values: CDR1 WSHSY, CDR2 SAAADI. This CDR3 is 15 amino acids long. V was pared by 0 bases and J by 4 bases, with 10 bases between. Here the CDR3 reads CASSESATPGNTIYF. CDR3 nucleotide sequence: TGCGCCAGCAGTGAGTCCGCGACACCGGGAAACACCATATATTTT.

The CDR3 bases are TGCGCCAGCAGTCACCTTCCGGTCGGGGGAATGAACACTGAAGCTTTCTTT. This gives the protein CASSHLPVGGMNTEAFF. The rearrangement uses TRBV23-1 and TRBJ1-1, with D perhaps matching TRBD1 (5 bases). TRBV23-1 is filed as an ORF, its function uncertain. The CDR3 covers 17 residues. Trimming shortened V by 3 bases and J by 0 bases, and 17 bases separated the two germline ends.

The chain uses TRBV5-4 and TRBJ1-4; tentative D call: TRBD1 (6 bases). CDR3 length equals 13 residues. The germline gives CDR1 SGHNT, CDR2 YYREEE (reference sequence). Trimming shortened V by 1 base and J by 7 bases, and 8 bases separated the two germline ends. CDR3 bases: TGTGCCAGCAGCTTGCAAGGGGGTGAAAAACTGTTTTTT. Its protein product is CASSLQGGEKLFF. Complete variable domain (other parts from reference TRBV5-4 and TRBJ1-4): ETGVTQSPTHLIKTRGQQVTLRCSSQSGHNTVSWYQQALGQGPQFIFQYYREEENGRGNFPPRFSGLQFPNYSSELNVNALELDDSALYLCASSLQGGEKLFFGSGTQLSVL.